This T cell receptor beta chain is drawn from a study of T-cell reconstitution after alpha-beta-depleted transplantation in children. The CDR3 loop spans 16 amino acids. Germline V gives CDR1 WNHNN, CDR2 SYGVQD (reference sequence). Trimming took 2 bases from V and 7 from J, leaving 18 bases between them. Notes on this clonotype: Its antigen is still unknown.

For TCRbeta, the library was prepared with unique molecular identifiers. TCRdb independently ran MiXCR on the PCR reads; one entry per CDR3 protein. The sample has hundreds of thousands of distinct CDR3 sequences, 10% to 15% seen once. Study outcomes and limitations: Reports say that about two months after transplant, the alpha-beta T cells came out of several hundred graft clones that had expanded. Recipient T cells and thymic progenitors that survived were the source of the high TCRbeta diversity seen at day 60 in some patients. After one year, T-cell counts and TCRbeta diversity mostly came from new T cells.

Sequences were derived from PBMCs, sampled before TCRalphabeta/CD19-depleted stem cell transplant. This TCR derives from a girl aged 2 to 10 with congenital amegakaryocytic thrombocytopenia, due to receive a stem cell transplant. The chain employs TRBV10-1 and TRBJ2-1; D gene ambiguous. The CDR3 DNA reads TGCGCCAGCAGTGAGCTCAGCAGTGTCCGGTGGAATGAGCAGTTCTTC. Residues: CASSELSSVRWNEQFF.